This TCR beta chain was recovered during a study of beta chain features in type 1 diabetes. Study in general: Examination of sorted cells across all samples involved 98,000,000 or so cells. Study-wide results and caveats: There were fewer insertions and more deletions at the VDJ junctions of type 1 diabetes patients. Patients with Type 1 diabetes showed moderately but significantly shorter TCRB CDR3s in all four CD4+ subsets.

Reverse transcription of all isolated RNA meant that expressed TCRB transcripts were sequenced. Assay: immunoSEQ multiplex PCR; the TCRdb copy retains only in-frame clones and omits some. The sample contains 45,000 to 60,000 clones, about 60% of which appear only once. The germline V gene has CDR1 SQVTM and CDR2 ANQGSEA. The CDR3 has 13 amino acids. V shed 3 bases and J 5 bases; nucleotides not matched to a gene: 6. It was via CD45RO/CCR7/CD25/CD127/CD95/CD27 that CD4+ naive, central memory, regulatory and stem cell-like memory cells were sorted. Of note for this clone: Its antigen is still unknown.

This chain joins TRBV29-1 and TRBJ2-7; 8 bases agree with TRBD1. This sequence was found in a woman aged 25-40 years with type 1 diabetes. Specimen: stem cell memory CD4+ T cells from blood. The CDR3, as DNA: TGCAGCGTTGACCAGGGGGCCCCCCACGAGCAGTACTTC. It is translated as CSVDQGAPHEQYF.